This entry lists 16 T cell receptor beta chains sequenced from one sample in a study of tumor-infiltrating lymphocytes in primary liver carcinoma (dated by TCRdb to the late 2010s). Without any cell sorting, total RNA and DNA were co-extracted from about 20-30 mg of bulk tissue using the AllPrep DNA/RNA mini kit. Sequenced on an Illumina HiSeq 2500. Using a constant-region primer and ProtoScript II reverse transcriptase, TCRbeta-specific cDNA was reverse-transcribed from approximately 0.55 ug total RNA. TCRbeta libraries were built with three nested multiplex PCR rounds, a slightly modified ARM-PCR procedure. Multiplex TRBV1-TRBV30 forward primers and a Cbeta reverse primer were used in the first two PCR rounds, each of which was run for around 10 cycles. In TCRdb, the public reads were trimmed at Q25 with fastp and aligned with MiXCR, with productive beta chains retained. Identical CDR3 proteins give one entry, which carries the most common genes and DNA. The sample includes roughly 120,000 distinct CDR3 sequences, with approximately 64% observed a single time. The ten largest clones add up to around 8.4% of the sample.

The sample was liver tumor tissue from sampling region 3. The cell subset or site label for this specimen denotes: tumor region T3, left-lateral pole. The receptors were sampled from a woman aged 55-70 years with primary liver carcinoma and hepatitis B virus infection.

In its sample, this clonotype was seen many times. CDR3: CSADPTANYGYTF. The CDR3 coding sequence is TGCAGCGCGGACCCAACAGCCAACTATGGCTACACCTTC. The rearrangement uses TRBV29-1 and TRBJ1-2; D uncertain. Trimming took off 7 bases at V and 2 bases at J, with 14 bases between the two ends. This CDR3 is 13 amino acids long. CDR1 and CDR2 from the germline V gene are SQVTM and ANQGSEA.

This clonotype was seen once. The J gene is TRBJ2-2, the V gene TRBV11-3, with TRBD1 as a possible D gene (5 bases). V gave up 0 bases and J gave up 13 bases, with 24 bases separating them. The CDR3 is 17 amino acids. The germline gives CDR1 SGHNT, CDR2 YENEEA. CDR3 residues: CASSLDSAGANTGVLFF. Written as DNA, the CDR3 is TGTGCCAGCAGCTTAGACAGTGCTGGTGCGAACACAGGCGTGCTGTTTTTT.

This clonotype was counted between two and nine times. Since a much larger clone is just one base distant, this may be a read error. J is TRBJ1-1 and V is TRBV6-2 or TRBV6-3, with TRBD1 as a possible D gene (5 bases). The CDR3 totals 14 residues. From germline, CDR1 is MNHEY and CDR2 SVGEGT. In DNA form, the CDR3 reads TGTGCCAGCCGGGGCATTTTACTGAACACTGAAGCTCTCTTT. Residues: CASRGILLNTEALF.

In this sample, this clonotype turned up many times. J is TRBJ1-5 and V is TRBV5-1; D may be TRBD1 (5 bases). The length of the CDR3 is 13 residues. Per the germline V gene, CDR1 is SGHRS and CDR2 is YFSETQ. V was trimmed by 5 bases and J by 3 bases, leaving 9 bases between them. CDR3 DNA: TGCGCCAGCAGTCGGGACCTCAATCAGCCCCAGCATTTT. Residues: CASSRDLNQPQHF.

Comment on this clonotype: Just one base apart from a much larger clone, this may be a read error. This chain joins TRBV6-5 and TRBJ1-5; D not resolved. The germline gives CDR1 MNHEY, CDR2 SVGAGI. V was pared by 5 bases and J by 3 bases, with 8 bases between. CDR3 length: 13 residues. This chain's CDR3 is CASSKDHNQPQHF. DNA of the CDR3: TGTGCCAGCAGTAAAGACCACAATCAGCCCCAGCATTTT.

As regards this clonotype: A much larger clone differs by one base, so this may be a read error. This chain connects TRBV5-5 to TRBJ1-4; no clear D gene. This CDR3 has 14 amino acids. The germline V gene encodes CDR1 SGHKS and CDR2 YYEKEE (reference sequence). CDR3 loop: CASRLDQWDEKLFF. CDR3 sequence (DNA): TGTGCCAGCAGGTTGGACCAATGGGATGAAAAACTGTTTTTT.

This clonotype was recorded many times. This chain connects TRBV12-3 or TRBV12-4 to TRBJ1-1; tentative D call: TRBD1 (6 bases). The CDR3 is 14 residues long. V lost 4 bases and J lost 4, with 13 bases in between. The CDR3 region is CASSWEGGITEAFF. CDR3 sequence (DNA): TGTGCCAGCAGTTGGGAGGGGGGAATCACTGAAGCTTTCTTT.

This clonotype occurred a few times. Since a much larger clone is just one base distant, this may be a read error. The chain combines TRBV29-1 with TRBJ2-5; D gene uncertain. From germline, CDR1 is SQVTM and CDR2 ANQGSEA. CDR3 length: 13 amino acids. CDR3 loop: CGVRAVLLETQYF. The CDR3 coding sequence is TGCGGCGTACGTGCGGTTTTACTCGAGACCCAGTACTTC.

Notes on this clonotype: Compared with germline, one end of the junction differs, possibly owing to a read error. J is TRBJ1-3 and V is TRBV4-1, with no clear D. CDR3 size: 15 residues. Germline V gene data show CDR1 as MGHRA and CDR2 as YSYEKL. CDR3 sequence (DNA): TGCGCCGGCAGCCAAGATCGTCGCCTAGGAAACACCATATATTTT. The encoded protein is CAGSQDRRLGNTIYF.

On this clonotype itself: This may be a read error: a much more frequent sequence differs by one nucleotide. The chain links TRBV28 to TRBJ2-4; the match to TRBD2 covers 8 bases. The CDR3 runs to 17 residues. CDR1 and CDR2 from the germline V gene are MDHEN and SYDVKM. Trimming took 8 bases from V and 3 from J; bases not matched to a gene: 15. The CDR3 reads CASGSPGLAINKNIQYF. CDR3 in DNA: TGTGCCAGCGGTTCTCCAGGACTAGCCATCAACAAAAACATTCAGTACTTC.

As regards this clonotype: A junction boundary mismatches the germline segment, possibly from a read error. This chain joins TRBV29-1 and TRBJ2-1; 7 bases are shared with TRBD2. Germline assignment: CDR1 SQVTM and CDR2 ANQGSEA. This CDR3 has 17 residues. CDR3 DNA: TGCAGCGTGGCCGGGACTAACGGGAGGTCCTCCTATAATGAGCAGTTCTTC. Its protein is CSVAGTNGRSSYNEQFF.

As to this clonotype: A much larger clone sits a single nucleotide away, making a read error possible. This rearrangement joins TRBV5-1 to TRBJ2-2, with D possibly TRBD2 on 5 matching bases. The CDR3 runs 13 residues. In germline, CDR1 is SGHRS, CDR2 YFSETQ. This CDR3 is CDSSLRRTGELFF. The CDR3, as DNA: TGCGACAGCAGCTTGCGGAGGACCGGGGAGCTGTTTTTT. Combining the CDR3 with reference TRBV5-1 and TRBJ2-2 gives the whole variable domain KAGVTQTPRYLIKTRGQQVTLSCSPISGHRSVSWYQQTPGQGLQFLFEYFSETQRNKGNFPGRFSGRQFSNSRSEMNVSTLELGDSALYLCDSSLRRTGELFFGEGSRLTVL.

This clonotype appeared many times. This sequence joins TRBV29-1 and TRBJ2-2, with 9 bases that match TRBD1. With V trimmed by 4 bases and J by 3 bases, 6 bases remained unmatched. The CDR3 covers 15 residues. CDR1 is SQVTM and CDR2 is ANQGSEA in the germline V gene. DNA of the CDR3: TGCAGCGTTGGAGGGGGGACAGGGTACACCGGGGAGCTGTTTTTT. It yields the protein CSVGGGTGYTGELFF.

The chain's CDR3 is CASNSHRGLVTNEKLFF. CDR3 coding DNA: TGTGCCAGCAACTCGCACAGGGGGCTGGTAACTAATGAAAAACTGTTTTTT. The chain employs TRBV11-2 and TRBJ1-4; 9 nucleotides align to TRBD1. This CDR3 comprises 17 residues. In germline, CDR1 is SGHAT, CDR2 FQNNGV. After removal of 7 bases from V and 1 base from J, the junction contained 10 bases not matched to a gene. Supplemented by reference TRBV11-2 and TRBJ1-4, the full variable domain reads EAGVAQSPRYKIIEKRQSVAFWCNPISGHATLYWYQQILGQGPKLLIQFQNNGVVDDSQLPKDRFSAERLKGVDSTLKIQPAKLEDSAVYLCASNSHRGLVTNEKLFFGSGTQLSVL.

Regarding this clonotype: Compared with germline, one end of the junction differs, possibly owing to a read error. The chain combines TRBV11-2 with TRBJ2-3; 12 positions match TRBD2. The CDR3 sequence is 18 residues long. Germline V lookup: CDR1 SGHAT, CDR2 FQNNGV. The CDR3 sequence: CASSSRLAGVLSTDMQYF. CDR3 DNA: TGTGCCAGCAGCTCTAGACTAGCGGGAGTACTGAGCACAGATATGCAGTATTTT.

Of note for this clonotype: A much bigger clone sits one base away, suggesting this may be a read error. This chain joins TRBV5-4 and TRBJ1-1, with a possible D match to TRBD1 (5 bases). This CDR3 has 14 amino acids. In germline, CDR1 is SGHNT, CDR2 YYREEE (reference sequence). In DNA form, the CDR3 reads TGTGTCAGCAGCTTGGGGGGAATCGGTCAAGAAGCTTTCTTT. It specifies CVSSLGGIGQEAFF.